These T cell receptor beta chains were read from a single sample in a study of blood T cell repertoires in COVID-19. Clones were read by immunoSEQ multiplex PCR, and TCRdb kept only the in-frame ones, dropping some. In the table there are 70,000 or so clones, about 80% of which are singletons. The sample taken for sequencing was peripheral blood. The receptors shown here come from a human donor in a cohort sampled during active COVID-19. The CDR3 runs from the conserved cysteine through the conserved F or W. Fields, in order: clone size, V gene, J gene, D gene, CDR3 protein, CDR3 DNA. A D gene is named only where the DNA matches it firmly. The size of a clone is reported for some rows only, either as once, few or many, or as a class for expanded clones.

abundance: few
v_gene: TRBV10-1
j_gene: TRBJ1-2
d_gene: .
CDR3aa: CASKRGEAYGYTF
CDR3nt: TGCGCCAGCAAACGGGGAGAAGCTTATGGCTACACCTTC

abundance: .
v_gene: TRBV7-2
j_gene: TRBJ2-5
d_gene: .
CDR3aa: CASSFTGTLSETQYF
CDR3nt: TGTGCCAGCAGCTTTACCGGGACATTAAGCGAGACCCAGTACTTC

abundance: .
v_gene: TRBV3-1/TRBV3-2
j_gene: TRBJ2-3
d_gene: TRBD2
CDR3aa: CASSQGLAGGTDTQYF
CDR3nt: TGTGCCAGCAGCCAAGGACTAGCGGGAGGCACAGATACGCAGTATTTT

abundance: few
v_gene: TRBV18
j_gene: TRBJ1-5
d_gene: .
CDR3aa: CASSRDRTVLPQPQHF
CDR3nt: TGTGCCAGCTCACGTGACAGGACGGTGTTGCCTCAGCCCCAGCATTTT

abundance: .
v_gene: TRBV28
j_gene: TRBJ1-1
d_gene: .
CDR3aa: CAIGGPTTEAFF
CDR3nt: TGTGCCATTGGGGGCCCAACCACTGAAGCTTTCTTT

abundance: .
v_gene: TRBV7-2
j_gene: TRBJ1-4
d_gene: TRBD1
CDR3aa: CASSLGGQGNEKLFF
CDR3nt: TGTGCCAGCAGCTTAGGGGGACAGGGGAATGAAAAACTGTTTTTT

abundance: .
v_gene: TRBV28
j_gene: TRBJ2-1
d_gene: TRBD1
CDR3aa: CASRVTGAVYNEQFF
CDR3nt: TGTGCCAGCAGGGTGACAGGGGCGGTCTACAATGAGCAGTTCTTC

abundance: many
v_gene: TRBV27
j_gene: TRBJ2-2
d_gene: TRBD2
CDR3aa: CASRMTWTSENTGELFF
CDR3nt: TGTGCCAGCAGAATGACATGGACTAGCGAGAACACCGGGGAGCTGTTTTTT

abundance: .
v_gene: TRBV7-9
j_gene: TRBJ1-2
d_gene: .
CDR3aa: CASSVLYGGPYGYTF
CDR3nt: TGTGCCAGCAGCGTTCTTTACGGGGGGCCCTATGGCTACACCTTC

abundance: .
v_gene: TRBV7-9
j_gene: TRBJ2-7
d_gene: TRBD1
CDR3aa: CASSRTGAGGSRYEQYF
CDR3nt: TGTGCCAGCAGCCGGACAGGCGCAGGGGGCTCCCGCTACGAGCAGTACTTC

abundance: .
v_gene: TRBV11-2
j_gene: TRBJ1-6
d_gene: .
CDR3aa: CASRQPGGSSYNSPLHF
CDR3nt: TGTGCCAGCAGGCAACCCGGGGGGAGCTCCTATAATTCACCCCTCCACTTT

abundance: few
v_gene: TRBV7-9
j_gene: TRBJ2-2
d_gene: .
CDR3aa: CASSRSTTGELFF
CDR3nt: TGTGCCAGCAGCCGGTCAACCACCGGGGAGCTGTTTTTT

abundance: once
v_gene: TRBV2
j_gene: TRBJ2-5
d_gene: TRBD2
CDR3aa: CASSHRSGNIQETQYF
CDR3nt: TGTGCCAGCAGCCACCGTAGCGGGAATATCCAAGAGACCCAGTACTTC

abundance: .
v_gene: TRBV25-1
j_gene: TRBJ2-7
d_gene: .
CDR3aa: CASSKEGGVYEQYF
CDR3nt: TGTGCCAGCAGCAAGGAAGGCGGCGTCTACGAGCAGTACTTC

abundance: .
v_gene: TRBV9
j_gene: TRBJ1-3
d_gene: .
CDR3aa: CASSVDDSRNTIYF
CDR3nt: TGTGCCAGCAGCGTAGACGACAGCCGAAACACCATATATTTT

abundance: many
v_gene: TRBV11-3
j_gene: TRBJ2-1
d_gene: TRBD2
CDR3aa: CASSPGLATNNEQFF
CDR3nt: TGTGCCAGCAGCCCGGGACTAGCGACGAACAATGAGCAGTTCTTC

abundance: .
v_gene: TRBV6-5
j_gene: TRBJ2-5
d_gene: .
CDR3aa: CASRRATNRETQYF
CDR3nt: TGTGCCAGTAGGCGGGCCACAAATAGGGAGACCCAGTACTTC

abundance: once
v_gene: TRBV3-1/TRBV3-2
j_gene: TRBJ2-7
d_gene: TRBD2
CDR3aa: CASSQLAGGSYEQYF
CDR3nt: TGTGCCAGCAGCCAACTAGCGGGAGGATCCTACGAGCAGTACTTC

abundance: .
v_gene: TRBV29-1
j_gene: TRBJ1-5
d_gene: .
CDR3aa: CSVGTENQPQHF
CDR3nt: TGCAGCGTTGGGACAGAGAATCAGCCCCAGCATTTT

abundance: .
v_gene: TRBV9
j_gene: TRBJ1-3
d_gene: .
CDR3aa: CASSADNSGNTIYF
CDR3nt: TGTGCCAGCAGCGCCGACAACTCTGGAAACACCATATATTTT

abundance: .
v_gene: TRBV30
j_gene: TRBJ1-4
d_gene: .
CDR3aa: CAWSVHFGENEKLFF
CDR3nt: TGTGCCTGGAGTGTACATTTCGGGGAAAATGAAAAACTGTTTTTT

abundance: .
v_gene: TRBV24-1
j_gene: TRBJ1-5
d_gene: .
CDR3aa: CATSDHSNRVPQHF
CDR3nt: TGTGCCACCAGTGATCACTCAAACAGGGTCCCCCAGCATTTT

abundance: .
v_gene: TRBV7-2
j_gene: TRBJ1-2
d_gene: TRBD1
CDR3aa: CASSSTGDGYTF
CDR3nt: TGTGCCAGCAGCTCCACAGGGGATGGCTACACCTTC

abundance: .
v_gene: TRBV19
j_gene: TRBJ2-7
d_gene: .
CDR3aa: CASSVQGPSLSYEQYF
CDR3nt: TGTGCCAGTAGTGTCCAGGGTCCGAGTCTCTCCTACGAGCAGTACTTC

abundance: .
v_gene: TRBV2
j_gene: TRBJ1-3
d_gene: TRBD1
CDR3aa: CASSERQGFNTIYF
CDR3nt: TGTGCCAGCAGTGAAAGACAGGGATTCAACACCATATATTTT

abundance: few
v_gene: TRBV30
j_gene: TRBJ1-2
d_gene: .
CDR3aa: CAWSVSRRHGYTF
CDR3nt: TGTGCCTGGAGTGTTAGCCGACGGCATGGCTACACCTTC

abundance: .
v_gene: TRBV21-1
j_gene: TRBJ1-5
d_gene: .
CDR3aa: CASSRPDCGGNQPQHF
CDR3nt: TGTGCCAGCAGCCGACCGGACTGCGGGGGCAATCAGCCCCAGCATTTT

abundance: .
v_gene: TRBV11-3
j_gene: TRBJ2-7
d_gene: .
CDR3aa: CASSLEGGSDEQYF
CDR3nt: TGTGCCAGCAGCTTAGAAGGCGGGTCCGACGAGCAGTACTTC

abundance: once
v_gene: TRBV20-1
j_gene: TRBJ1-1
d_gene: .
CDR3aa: CSARDLRGAFF
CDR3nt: TGCAGTGCTAGAGATTTGAGAGGAGCTTTCTTT

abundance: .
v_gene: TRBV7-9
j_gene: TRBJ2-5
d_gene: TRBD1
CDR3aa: CASSPDRGQETQYF
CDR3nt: TGTGCCAGCAGCCCCGACAGGGGCCAAGAGACCCAGTACTTC

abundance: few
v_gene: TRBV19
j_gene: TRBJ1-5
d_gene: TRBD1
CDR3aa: CASSLWSGTEDEPQHF
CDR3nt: TGTGCCAGTAGTCTGTGGTCCGGGACAGAGGATGAGCCCCAGCATTTT